The T cell receptor (beta chain) under discussion was sequenced for a study of T cell repertoires in cytomegalovirus infection. Study context: It can be stated that public TCR beta signatures indicated CMV infection as well as a matching HLA type. Study findings and constraints: There were HLA-C-restricted CMV-specific TCR beta clonotypes dominating the ex vivo response. Cumulative public TCR beta family frequency identified carriers of CMV plus the relevant HLA.

TCRdb re-analysed the reads in MiXCR, keeping a single row per CDR3 protein. The sample has more than 500,000 distinct CDR3 sequences; 16% are singletons. As regards this clonotype: Its antigen is as yet unknown.

CDR3 length equals 17 residues. J lost 4 bases, V lost 0 bases, and 7 bases had no gene match. Germline lookup yields CDR1 MNHEY and CDR2 SMNVEV (reference sequence). The chain carries TRBV27 and TRBJ2-7, with 12 nucleotides matching TRBD2. The sequence derives from a human donor in good health (CMV status not recorded). Some clones in this sample may be carry-over from other donors' samples. Sequencing used CD8+ T cells from PBMCs. Written as DNA, the CDR3 is TGTGCCAGCAGTTTATCCCGCCCGGGACTAGCGGGTTACGAGCAGTACTTC. Protein sequence: CASSLSRPGLAGYEQYF.